The clone carrying this TCR beta chain appeared a single time. The authors' processing: For nucleated cells, counts were estimated from reference gene primer amplification. Measured with immunoSEQ multiplex PCR; TCRdb has only the in-frame clones, and not every one. The V and J calls and the clone size are those of that table, but D and trimming were determined from the DNA. The sample carries approximately 150,000 clones, roughly 85% recorded once. Germline V CDR1 and CDR2: MNHEY, SMNVEV (reference sequence). Losses at the gene ends were 3 bases for V and 3 bases for J; bases not matched to a gene: 13. The length of the CDR3 is 18 residues. These data originate in a study of blood T cell repertoires in COVID-19.

V usage is TRBV27 and J usage is TRBJ1-2; 10 bases agree with TRBD1. The clonotype originates from a human donor with acute or convalescent COVID-19. The donor label of this sample is uncertain. Sequenced input: peripheral blood. This CDR3 reads CASSFLGLTGGADYGYTF. The DNA for the CDR3 is TGTGCCAGCAGTTTTCTAGGGTTGACAGGGGGCGCGGACTATGGCTACACCTTC.